A selection of T cell receptor beta chains follows, all from one sample in a study of T cells after yellow fever vaccination. Each CDR3 protein is one row after TCRdb ran MiXCR on the 5' RACE reads. Here the sample spans 450,000 to 550,000 distinct CDR3 sequences, less than 25% being singletons. This specimen consisted of PBMCs, obtained approximately 22 days after the first yellow fever vaccination. The receptors derive from a man between 18 and 29 years old who received the YFV17D yellow fever vaccine. Both conserved end residues are part of each CDR3. The order of the fields is J gene, clone size, V gene, D gene, CDR3 DNA, CDR3 protein. D genes are given only for firm matches. Size values are once, few and many counts, or a class for expanded clones, and some rows have none.

J gene: TRBJ1-1; clone size: few; V gene: TRBV9; D gene: TRBD1; CDR3 DNA: TGTGCCAGCAGCGTCACGACAGGGAGGAAGAACACTGAAGCTTTCTTT; CDR3 protein: CASSVTTGRKNTEAFF
J gene: TRBJ2-1; clone size: .; V gene: TRBV12-3/TRBV12-4; D gene: TRBD2; CDR3 DNA: TGTGCCAGCTCCCCGGGGGGGCCTTCCAATGAGCAGTTCTTC; CDR3 protein: CASSPGGPSNEQFF
J gene: TRBJ1-6; clone size: .; V gene: TRBV5-1; D gene: .; CDR3 DNA: TGCGCCAGCAGCTTGGCCTGGGGCAGCTATAATTCACCCCTCCACTTT; CDR3 protein: CASSLAWGSYNSPLHF
J gene: TRBJ1-4; clone size: few; V gene: TRBV6-1; D gene: TRBD1; CDR3 DNA: TGTGCCAGCAGTGCCCCGGGACAGGGATGGGAAAAACTGTTTTTT; CDR3 protein: CASSAPGQGWEKLFF
J gene: TRBJ1-2; clone size: .; V gene: TRBV5-1; D gene: .; CDR3 DNA: TGCGCCAGCAGCCCTGAAAGGGCGGATGGCTACACCTTC; CDR3 protein: CASSPERADGYTF
J gene: TRBJ2-2; clone size: few; V gene: TRBV4-1; D gene: .; CDR3 DNA: TGCGCCAGCAGCCAAGATGACACGGTTAACACCGGGGAGCTGTTTTTT; CDR3 protein: CASSQDDTVNTGELFF
J gene: TRBJ2-3; clone size: few; V gene: TRBV7-2; D gene: .; CDR3 DNA: TGTGCCAGCAGCTTCAGGAAAAATACGCAGTATTTT; CDR3 protein: CASSFRKNTQYF
J gene: TRBJ2-3; clone size: .; V gene: TRBV29-1; D gene: .; CDR3 DNA: TGCAGCGTTGCGGGCGACTACACAGATACGCAGTATTTT; CDR3 protein: CSVAGDYTDTQYF
J gene: TRBJ1-2; clone size: .; V gene: TRBV7-2; D gene: .; CDR3 DNA: TGTGCCAGCAGCCTAATGGGGAGGGGCTACACCTTC; CDR3 protein: CASSLMGRGYTF
J gene: TRBJ2-2; clone size: .; V gene: TRBV7-9; D gene: .; CDR3 DNA: TGTGCCAGCAGAGACGTGGCTCCCGGGGAGCTGTTTTTT; CDR3 protein: CASRDVAPGELFF
J gene: TRBJ1-1; clone size: .; V gene: TRBV3-1; D gene: .; CDR3 DNA: TGTGCCAGCAGCCGAAGTACAGGTGATGACACTGAAGCTTTCTTT; CDR3 protein: CASSRSTGDDTEAFF
J gene: TRBJ1-4; clone size: few; V gene: TRBV7-2; D gene: TRBD1; CDR3 DNA: TGTGCCAGCAGCGACCGGGACAGGCTTGGGAAACTGTTTTTT; CDR3 protein: CASSDRDRLGKLFF
J gene: TRBJ1-1; clone size: .; V gene: TRBV6-5; D gene: TRBD1; CDR3 DNA: TGTGCCAGCAGTTTCGAAAGACAGGGCACTGAAGCTTTCTTT; CDR3 protein: CASSFERQGTEAFF
J gene: TRBJ2-1; clone size: .; V gene: TRBV4-3; D gene: TRBD2; CDR3 DNA: TGCGCCAGCAGCCAAGATAGCGGGCTATACAATGAGCAGTTCTTC; CDR3 protein: CASSQDSGLYNEQFF
J gene: TRBJ2-3; clone size: .; V gene: TRBV9; D gene: .; CDR3 DNA: TGTGCCAGCAGCGTAGAGGGGGGGATTGGCACAGATACGCAGTATTTT; CDR3 protein: CASSVEGGIGTDTQYF
J gene: TRBJ1-2; clone size: few; V gene: TRBV20-1; D gene: TRBD1; CDR3 DNA: TGCAGTGCCGTCCCAAGGGACAGCCATGGCTACACCTTC; CDR3 protein: CSAVPRDSHGYTF
J gene: TRBJ2-1; clone size: few; V gene: TRBV6-5; D gene: .; CDR3 DNA: TGTGCCAGCAGTTACCGGGACCAAAACAATGAGCAGTTCTTC; CDR3 protein: CASSYRDQNNEQFF
J gene: TRBJ1-2; clone size: few; V gene: TRBV7-2; D gene: .; CDR3 DNA: TGTGCCAGCAGCTTAGTACTCGACCCCTATGGCTACACCTTC; CDR3 protein: CASSLVLDPYGYTF
J gene: TRBJ2-5; clone size: few; V gene: TRBV5-1; D gene: .; CDR3 DNA: TGCGCCAGCAGCTCCCGGGCTCAAGAGACCCAGTACTTC; CDR3 protein: CASSSRAQETQYF
J gene: TRBJ2-1; clone size: few; V gene: TRBV12-3/TRBV12-4; D gene: .; CDR3 DNA: TGTGCCAGCAATGAAGGGGGGGGCGGTGAGCAGTTCTTC; CDR3 protein: CASNEGGGGEQFF
J gene: TRBJ2-1; clone size: few; V gene: TRBV24-1; D gene: .; CDR3 DNA: TGTGCCACCAGTGACCCGAGCTCCTACAATGAGCAGTTCTTC; CDR3 protein: CATSDPSSYNEQFF